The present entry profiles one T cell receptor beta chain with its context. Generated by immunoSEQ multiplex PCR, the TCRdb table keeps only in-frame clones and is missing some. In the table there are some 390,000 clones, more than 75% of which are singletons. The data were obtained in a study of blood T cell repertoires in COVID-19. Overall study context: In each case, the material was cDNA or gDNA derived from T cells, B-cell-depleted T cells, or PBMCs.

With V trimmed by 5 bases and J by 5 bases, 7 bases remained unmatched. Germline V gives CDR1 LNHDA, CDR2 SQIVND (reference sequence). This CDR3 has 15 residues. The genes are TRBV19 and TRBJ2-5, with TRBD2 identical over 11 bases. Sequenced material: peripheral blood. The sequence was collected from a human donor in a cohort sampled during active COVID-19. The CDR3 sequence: CASSVAGGPGETQYF. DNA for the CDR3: TGTGCCAGTAGTGTAGCGGGAGGGCCGGGGGAGACCCAGTACTTC.